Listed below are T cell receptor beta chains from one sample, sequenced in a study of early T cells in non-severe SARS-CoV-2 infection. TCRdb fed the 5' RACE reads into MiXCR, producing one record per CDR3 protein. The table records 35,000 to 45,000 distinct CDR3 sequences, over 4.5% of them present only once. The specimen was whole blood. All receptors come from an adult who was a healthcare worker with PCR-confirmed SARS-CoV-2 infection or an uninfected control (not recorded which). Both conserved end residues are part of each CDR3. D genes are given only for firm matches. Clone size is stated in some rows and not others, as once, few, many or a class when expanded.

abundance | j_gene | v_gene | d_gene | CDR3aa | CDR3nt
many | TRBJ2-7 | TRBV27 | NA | CASRDLGSRVYEQYF | TGTGCCAGCAGGGACCTCGGCAGCAGAGTCTACGAGCAGTACTTC
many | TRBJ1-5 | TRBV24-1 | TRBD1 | CATPDRDSQPQHF | TGTGCCACTCCGGACAGGGATAGCCAGCCCCAGCATTTT
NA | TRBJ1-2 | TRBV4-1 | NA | CASSQDRSGGYTF | TGCGCCAGCAGCCAAGACAGATCGGGTGGCTACACCTTC
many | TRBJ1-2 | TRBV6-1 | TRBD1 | CASSELTGFYGYTF | TGTGCCAGCAGTGAACTGACAGGGTTCTATGGCTACACCTTC
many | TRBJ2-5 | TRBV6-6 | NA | CAARGAAQETQYF | TGTGCCGCCCGCGGGGCAGCACAAGAGACCCAGTACTTC
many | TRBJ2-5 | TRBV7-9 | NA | CATGPGSQETQYF | TGTGCCACCGGACCCGGCAGCCAAGAGACCCAGTACTTC
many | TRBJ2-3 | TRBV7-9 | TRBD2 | CASSAGLGTDTQYF | TGTGCCAGCAGCGCTGGACTAGGAACAGATACGCAGTATTTT
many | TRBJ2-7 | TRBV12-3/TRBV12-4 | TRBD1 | CASSPPSGQGHEQYF | TGTGCCAGCAGTCCCCCCAGTGGACAGGGCCACGAGCAGTACTTC
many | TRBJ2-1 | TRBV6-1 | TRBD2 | CASSGLEAGGDEQFF | TGTGCCAGCAGTGGTTTGGAAGCGGGAGGCGATGAGCAGTTCTTC
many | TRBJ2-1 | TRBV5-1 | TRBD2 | CASSLVTLAGVGEQFF | TGCGCCAGCAGCTTGGTTACACTAGCGGGAGTGGGTGAGCAGTTCTTC
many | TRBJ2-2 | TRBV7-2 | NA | CASSSTGKGGELFF | TGTGCCAGCAGCTCTACAGGGAAGGGCGGGGAGCTGTTTTTT
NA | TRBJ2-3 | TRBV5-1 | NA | CASSLGLTRDTQYF | TGCGCCAGCAGCTTGGGCCTCACTAGGGATACGCAGTATTTT
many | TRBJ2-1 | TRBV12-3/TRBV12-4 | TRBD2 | CASSPIAGASEQFF | TGTGCCAGCAGTCCTATAGCGGGAGCCAGTGAGCAGTTCTTC
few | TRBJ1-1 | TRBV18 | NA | CASSPRRPLSEAFF | TGTGCCAGCTCACCGCGGAGGCCACTGTCTGAAGCTTTCTTT
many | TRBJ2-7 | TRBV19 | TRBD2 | CASSTLAGVYSYEQYF | TGTGCCAGTAGTACCTTAGCGGGAGTGTACTCCTACGAGCAGTACTTC
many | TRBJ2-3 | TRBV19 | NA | CASRITPEGSDTQYF | TGTGCCAGTAGAATTACACCGGAGGGATCGGATACGCAGTATTTT
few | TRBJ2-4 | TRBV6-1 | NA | CASRMGNIQYF | TGTGCCAGCAGGATGGGGAACATTCAGTACTTC
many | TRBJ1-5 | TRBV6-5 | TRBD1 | CASSSRTGGNQPQHF | TGTGCCAGCAGTTCGCGTACAGGGGGCAATCAGCCCCAGCATTTT
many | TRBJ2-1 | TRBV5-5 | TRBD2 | CASSRAGEAYNEQFF | TGTGCCAGCAGCCGGGCGGGAGAGGCTTACAATGAGCAGTTCTTC
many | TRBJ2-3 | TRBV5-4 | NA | CASSLERLAGDTQYF | TGTGCCAGCAGCTTGGAGAGGCTAGCAGGAGATACGCAGTATTTT
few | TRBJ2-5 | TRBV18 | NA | CASSPPAQETQYF | TGTGCCAGCTCACCACCGGCCCAAGAGACCCAGTACTTC
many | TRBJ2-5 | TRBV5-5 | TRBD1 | CASSLGQGYETQYF | TGTGCCAGCAGCTTGGGACAGGGGTATGAGACCCAGTACTTC
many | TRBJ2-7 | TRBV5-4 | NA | CASSPGRSYEQYF | TGTGCCAGCAGCCCGGGACGGAGCTACGAGCAGTACTTC
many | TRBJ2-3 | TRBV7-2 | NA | CASSLGIADTQYF | TGTGCCAGCAGCTTAGGGATAGCAGATACGCAGTATTTT
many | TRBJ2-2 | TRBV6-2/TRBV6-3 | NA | CASTLRPGNTGELFF | TGTGCCAGCACCCTCAGACCAGGGAACACCGGGGAGCTGTTTTTT
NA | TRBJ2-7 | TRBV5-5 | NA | CASSFYWGGSYELYF | TGTGCCAGCAGCTTCTACTGGGGAGGCTCCTACGAGCTGTACTTC
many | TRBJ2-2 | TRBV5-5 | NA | CASSWRGGDTGELFF | TGTGCCAGCAGCTGGCGCGGGGGCGACACCGGGGAGCTGTTTTTT
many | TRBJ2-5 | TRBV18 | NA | CASSPRASETQYF | TGTGCCAGCTCACCTAGGGCATCAGAGACCCAGTACTTC
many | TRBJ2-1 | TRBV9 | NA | CASSVAYRGPYNEQFF | TGTGCCAGCAGCGTAGCTTACCGTGGCCCCTACAATGAGCAGTTCTTC
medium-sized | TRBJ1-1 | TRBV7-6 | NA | CASSLTRYDTEAFF | TGTGCCAGCAGCTTAACACGCTATGACACTGAAGCTTTCTTT
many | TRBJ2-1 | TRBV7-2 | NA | CASSFPLGSYNEQFF | TGTGCCAGCAGCTTCCCCCTGGGGAGCTACAATGAGCAGTTCTTC
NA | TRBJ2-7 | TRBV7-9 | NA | CATSPTSTKTYEQYF | TGTGCCACCAGCCCGACGAGCACAAAGACCTACGAGCAGTACTTC
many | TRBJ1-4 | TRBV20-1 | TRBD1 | CSAQGGDWEKLFF | TGCAGTGCTCAAGGGGGCGACTGGGAAAAACTGTTTTTT
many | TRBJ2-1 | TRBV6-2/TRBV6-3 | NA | CASSYSGGLPPPGFF | TGTGCCAGCAGTTACTCGGGGGGGCTACCTCCCCCGGGGTTCTTC
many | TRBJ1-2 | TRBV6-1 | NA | CASTISGGYGYTF | TGTGCCAGCACCATCTCTGGAGGCTATGGCTACACCTTC
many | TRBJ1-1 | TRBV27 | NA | CASRSGGTEAFF | TGTGCCAGCAGGTCCGGAGGAACTGAAGCTTTCTTT
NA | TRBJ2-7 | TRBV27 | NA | CASSSRSGPYEQYF | TGTGCCAGCAGTTCACGGTCGGGGCCTTACGAGCAGTACTTC
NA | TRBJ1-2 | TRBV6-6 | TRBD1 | CASRGPRQGGGNYGYTF | TGTGCCAGCAGAGGACCCCGACAGGGAGGCGGTAACTATGGCTACACCTTC
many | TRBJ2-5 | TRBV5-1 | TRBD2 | CASSAAGGGGETQYF | TGCGCCAGCAGCGCGGCGGGAGGGGGAGGAGAGACCCAGTACTTC
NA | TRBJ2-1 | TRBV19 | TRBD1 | CASSPGGEQFF | TGTGCCAGTAGTCCAGGGGGTGAGCAGTTCTTC
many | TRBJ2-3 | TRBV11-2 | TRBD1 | CASSQTGTATDTQYF | TGTGCCAGCAGCCAAACGGGGACAGCCACAGATACGCAGTATTTT
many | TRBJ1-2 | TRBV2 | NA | CASSEGPFNYGYTF | TGTGCCAGCAGTGAAGGCCCGTTTAACTATGGCTACACCTTC
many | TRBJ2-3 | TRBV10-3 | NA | CATKSRGTGEDTQYF | TGTGCCACCAAAAGTCGCGGAACCGGTGAGGATACGCAGTATTTT
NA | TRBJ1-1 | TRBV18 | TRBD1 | CASSLTGEVYTEAFF | TGTGCCAGCTCACTCACAGGGGAGGTGTATACTGAAGCTTTCTTT
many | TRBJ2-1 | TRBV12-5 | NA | CASGLGSNEQFF | TGTGCTAGTGGTTTGGGTAGCAATGAGCAGTTCTTC
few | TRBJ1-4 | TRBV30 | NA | CAWSPTGYGRPCF | TGTGCCTGGAGTCCCACCGGTTACGGCCGACCCTGTTTT
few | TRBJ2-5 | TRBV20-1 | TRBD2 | CSARDGGGSGETQYF | TGCAGTGCTAGAGATGGGGGAGGGTCCGGAGAGACCCAGTACTTC
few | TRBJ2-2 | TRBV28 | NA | CASRAPLGELFF | TGTGCCAGCAGGGCGCCCCTCGGGGAGCTGTTTTTT
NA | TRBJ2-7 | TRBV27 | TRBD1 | CASSYRNRGPEQYF | TGTGCCAGCAGTTACCGGAACAGGGGCCCCGAGCAGTACTTC
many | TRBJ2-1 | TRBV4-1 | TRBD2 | CASSHGMNDGRVF | TGCGCCAGCAGCCACGGAATGAACGATGGGAGGGTCTTC
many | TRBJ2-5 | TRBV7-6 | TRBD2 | CASSSARGGTGTQYF | TGTGCCAGCAGCTCGGCTCGCGGGGGGACCGGGACCCAGTACTTC
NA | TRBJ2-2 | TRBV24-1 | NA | CATSDRAGELFF | TGTGCCACCAGTGATCGGGCCGGGGAGCTGTTTTTT
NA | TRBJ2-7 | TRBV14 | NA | CASSPRAGNYEQYF | TGTGCCAGCAGCCCTAGGGCCGGTAACTACGAGCAGTACTTC
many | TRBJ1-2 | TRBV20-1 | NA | CSAREVMGNYGYTF | TGCAGTGCCAGGGAGGTGATGGGGAACTATGGCTACACCTTC